The 24 T cell receptor beta chains listed next were all sequenced from one sample in a study of vaccination and CD4 T cells after COVID-19. Antigens of these TCRs are unknown. The Oncomine TCR Beta short-read assay was applied to DNA of cultured CD4+ T cells. TCRdb independently ran MiXCR on the PCR reads; one entry per CDR3 protein. The sample lists thousands of distinct CDR3 sequences, approximately 52% occurring once. The treatment here: roughly nine-day PBMC culture with coronavirus spike peptide pools or control peptides (ViraFEST assay). The sample taken for sequencing was CD4+ T cells from blood, cultured in vitro. The receptors come from a human donor who had recovered from COVID-19.

The CDR3 DNA follows: TGCAGCGTTGTACGGACAGGGCGGCACACTGAAGCTTTCTTT. Its protein product is CSVVRTGRHTEAFF. The rearrangement links TRBV29-1 to TRBJ1-1; 8 bases align to TRBD1. CDR1 is SQVTM and CDR2 is ANQGSEA in the germline V gene. The junction had 7 bases not matched to a gene; V was cut back by 4 bases and J by 3 bases. This CDR3 region has 14 residues.

The chain employs TRBV12-3 or TRBV12-4 and TRBJ1-6; 10 bases line up with TRBD1. The CDR3 has 18 amino acids. V was clipped by 6 bases and J by 0 bases; unmatched bases: 8. The CDR3 DNA follows: TGTGCCAGCAGCCGGACAGGGGGTGCCAGCTCCTATAATTCACCCCTCCACTTT. Protein: CASSRTGGASSYNSPLHF.

The CDR3 bases are TGTGCCAGCCCGATTTTACAGGGGAACTCGGACACCATATATTTT. It codes for CASPILQGNSDTIYF. The gene calls are TRBV6-4 and TRBJ1-3; TRBD1 aligns across 7 bases. The germline gives CDR1 MRHNA, CDR2 SNTAGT. The CDR3 loop spans 15 amino acids. Losses at the gene ends were 8 bases for V and 8 bases for J; bases not matched to a gene: 15.

This chain uses TRBV7-9 with TRBJ1-2, with TRBD1 matching 7 bases. This CDR3 contains 13 residues. Per the germline V gene, CDR1 is SEHNR and CDR2 is FQNEAQ (reference sequence). V gave up 6 bases and J gave up 3 bases; unmatched junction bases: 4. The CDR3 sequence is CASSRQGDYGYTF. DNA for the CDR3: TGTGCCAGCAGTCGACAGGGCGACTATGGCTACACCTTC.

The CDR3 DNA is TGTGCCAGCAGCCTCGAAGGGGTTTATAGCAATCAGCCCCAGCATTTT. It is translated as CASSLEGVYSNQPQHF. The chain recombines TRBV7-8 with TRBJ1-5; D is perhaps TRBD1 (5 bases). With 5 bases removed from V and 0 bases from J, the gap between germline ends came to 14 bases. CDR1 and CDR2 from the germline V gene are SGHVS and FQNEAQ. CDR3 length: 16 residues.

V gene TRBV6-1 combines with J gene TRBJ1-1, with 12 nucleotides matching TRBD1. V lost 7 bases to trimming and J lost 0 bases; unmatched junction nucleotides: 3. Germline CDR1 reads MNHNS; CDR2 reads SASEGT. The CDR3 covers 15 residues. CDR3 nucleotide sequence: TGTGCCAGCACCGGGACAGGGGGCTTGAACACTGAAGCTTTCTTT. It encodes CASTGTGGLNTEAFF.

V and J are TRBV20-1 and TRBJ2-2; D tentatively reads TRBD1 or TRBD2 (5 bases each). The germline gives CDR1 DFQATT, CDR2 SNEGSKA (reference sequence). Trimming shortened V by 5 bases and J by 5 bases, and 12 bases separated the two germline ends. CDR3 length equals 13 residues. The CDR3 is CSAYGTATGELFF. The CDR3 region has the DNA TGCAGTGCTTACGGGACCGCAACCGGGGAGCTGTTTTTT.

This clonotype was seen more than once but under ten times. This chain's CDR3 is CASSAVVSGELFF. As DNA, the CDR3 is TGTGCCAGCAGTGCGGTGGTAAGCGGGGAGCTGTTTTTT. The chain is built from TRBV2 and TRBJ2-2, with D uncertain. Trimming took 4 bases from V and 7 from J, leaving 10 bases between them. Germline loops: CDR1 SNHLY, CDR2 FYNNEI. This CDR3 is 13 amino acids long. Full variable domain (rest looked up from reference TRBV2 and TRBJ2-2): EPEVTQTPSHQVTQMGQEVILRCVPISNHLYFYWYRQILGQKVEFLVSFYNNEISEKSEIFDDQFSVERPDGSNFTLKIRSTKLEDSAMYFCASSAVVSGELFFGEGSRLTVL.

Only a few counts were recorded for this clonotype. The chain recombines TRBV7-2 with TRBJ2-4; 10 nucleotides line up with TRBD2. Germline-derived CDR1 and CDR2 are SGHTA and FQGNSA. The CDR3 is made up of 15 amino acids. The V segment lost 6 bases and the J segment 8 bases; nucleotides outside the gene matches: 10. The CDR3 protein is CASSAASGSIYIQYF. CDR3 DNA sequence: TGTGCCAGCAGTGCCGCTAGCGGGAGTATATACATTCAGTACTTC.

The V call is TRBV21-1, the J call TRBJ2-4; the D call in the table, TRBD1, was not verified against the DNA. TRBV21-1 is termed a pseudogene. CDR3 length: 17 residues. CDR3 residues: CASSKEVAGGESGIQYF. DNA for the CDR3: TGTGCCAGCAGCAAAGAGGTCGCAGGGGGCGAGTCCGGCATTCAGTACTTC.

The chain links TRBV27 to TRBJ1-2, with D possibly matching TRBD1 (5 bases). Per germline, CDR1 MNHEY and CDR2 SMNVEV (reference sequence). V lost 4 bases and J 8 bases, leaving 11 bases between the germline ends. The CDR3 has 12 amino acids. The DNA for the CDR3 is TGTGCCAGCAGTTCGAGGGGTTTCGGCTACACCTTC. Translating gives CASSSRGFGYTF.

This chain connects TRBV30 to TRBJ1-5, with a tentative D call TRBD1 (6 bases). CDR3 length equals 14 residues. Germline values: CDR1 GTSNPN, CDR2 SVGIG (reference sequence). Trimming took off 1 base at V and 3 bases at J, with 10 bases between the two ends. The CDR3 loop reads CAWSGRGNNQPQHF. The CDR3 bases are TGTGCCTGGAGTGGTAGGGGGAACAATCAGCCCCAGCATTTT.

This clonotype was seen more than once but under ten times. The chain joins TRBV27 to TRBJ1-6, with 7 bases matching TRBD1. Germline loops: CDR1 MNHEY, CDR2 SMNVEV (reference sequence). This CDR3 is built from 14 residues. V lost 6 bases to trimming and J lost 6 bases; unmatched junction nucleotides: 5. CDR3 loop: CASSAGQINSPLHF. CDR3 sequence (DNA): TGTGCCAGCAGCGCGGGACAGATTAATTCACCCCTCCACTTT.

Only a few counts were recorded for this clonotype. V is TRBV6-1 and J is TRBJ1-4, with 9 bases matching TRBD1. The V gene end was trimmed by 6 bases and the J gene end by 5 bases; junction bases not matched to a gene: 7. The CDR3 totals 15 residues. CDR1 MNHNS and CDR2 SASEGT come from the germline V gene. CDR3 sequence: CASSSAGQGNEKLFF. In nucleotides, the CDR3 is TGTGCCAGCAGCTCCGCCGGACAGGGGAATGAAAAACTGTTTTTT.

This chain connects TRBV20-1 to TRBJ1-2; TRBD1 might be the D (6 bases). Germline CDR1 reads DFQATT; CDR2 reads SNEGSKA (reference sequence). The CDR3 totals 15 residues. V lost 3 bases to trimming and J lost 4 bases, with 18 bases between them. DNA for the CDR3: TGCAGTGCTAGTTTCGGACAGTATAGCCCCTATGGCTACACCTTC. Its translation is CSASFGQYSPYGYTF.

A word on this clonotype: This may be a read error, as it is one base from a much larger clone. This chain joins TRBV7-2 and TRBJ2-3; D gene ambiguous. The CDR3 contains 15 residues. The V gene lost 5 bases and the J gene lost 4 bases, with 16 bases spanning the gap. Germline CDR1 is SGHTA and CDR2 is FQGNSA. The CDR3 loop reads CASSVARVGADTQYF. DNA of the CDR3: TGTGCCAGCAGCGTTGCTAGGGTTGGCGCAGATACGCAGTATTTT.

In its sample, this clonotype is large. V gene TRBV7-2 combines with J gene TRBJ2-3; 7 positions agree with TRBD1. The germline CDR1 and CDR2 sequences are SGHTA and FQGNSA. The V segment lost 2 bases and the J segment 3 bases; nucleotides outside the gene matches: 8. The CDR3 is made up of 16 amino acids. CDR3 protein: CASSLLGIRGTDTQYF. The CDR3 DNA sequence: TGTGCCAGCAGCTTATTGGGGATCAGGGGGACAGATACGCAGTATTTT. Complete variable domain (other parts from reference TRBV7-2 and TRBJ2-3): GAGVSQSPSNKVTEKGKDVELRCDPISGHTALYWYRQSLGQGLEFLIYFQGNSAPDKSGLPSDRFSAERTGGSVSTLTIQRTQQEDSAVYLCASSLLGIRGTDTQYFGPGTRLTVL.

The chain combines TRBV6-5 with TRBJ1-5; D is unresolved. V lost 0 bases to trimming and J lost 4 bases, with 10 bases between them. The CDR3 contains 15 residues. Germline V gene sequence: CDR1 MNHEY, CDR2 SVGAGI. Here the CDR3 reads CASSYSATQNQPQHF. DNA of the CDR3: TGTGCCAGCAGTTACTCCGCTACCCAGAATCAGCCCCAGCATTTT.

There are a few counts of this clonotype. This chain links TRBV5-6 with TRBJ1-5; D gene unclear. The CDR3 has 15 residues. V was pared by 4 bases and J by 4 bases, with 15 bases between. Germline V gene sequence: CDR1 SGHDT, CDR2 YYEEEE. The CDR3 sequence: CASSLRVEGNQPQHF. For the CDR3, the DNA is TGTGCCAGCAGCCTCCGGGTGGAGGGTAATCAGCCCCAGCATTTT.

This clonotype was detected a few times. This sequence joins TRBV6-5 and TRBJ1-5; D is uncertain. V lost 6 bases and J lost 0, with 9 bases in between. The CDR3 consists of 14 residues. The germline CDR1 and CDR2 sequences are MNHEY and SVGAGI. The CDR3 bases are TGTGCCAGCAGCTACCGAGGTAGCAATCAGCCCCAGCATTTT. Residues: CASSYRGSNQPQHF.

The chain has TRBV20-1 and TRBJ2-7, with D uncertain. CDR1 and CDR2 from the germline V gene are DFQATT and SNEGSKA (reference sequence). CDR3 length equals 14 residues. The ends were cut back, 4 bases at V and 2 bases at J, with 15 bases in the middle. The DNA for the CDR3 is TGCAGTGCTACCCCCCGGAGAGGCCCCTACGAGCAGTACTTC. It yields the protein CSATPRRGPYEQYF.

The chain joins TRBV11-2 to TRBJ2-2; no reliable D call. The V end was cut by 7 bases, the J end by 0 bases, with 15 bases between. Germline V gene sequence: CDR1 SGHAT, CDR2 FQNNGV. CDR3 length: 16 residues. The CDR3 region is CASIPTDSSNTGELFF. In nucleotides, the CDR3 is TGTGCCAGCATCCCCACCGACTCGTCGAACACCGGGGAGCTGTTTTTT.

In this sample, this clonotype turned up a few times. The chain employs TRBV4-3 and TRBJ2-7; D is unclear. Germline CDR1 and CDR2: LGHNA and YSLEER. V gave up 1 base and J gave up 2 bases, with 6 bases separating them. The CDR3 covers 13 residues. CDR3 in DNA: TGCGCCAGCAGCCAAGCCCTGACCTACGAGCAGTACTTC. This gives the protein CASSQALTYEQYF.

The gene calls are TRBV6-1 and TRBJ2-1; 11 nucleotides match TRBD2. The trim removed 5 bases at V and 7 bases at J, leaving 4 bases unmatched. Germline assignment: CDR1 MNHNS and CDR2 SASEGT. This CDR3 is built from 14 residues. This CDR3 reads CASSTSGRGNEQFF. DNA for the CDR3: TGTGCCAGCAGTACTAGCGGGAGAGGGAATGAGCAGTTCTTC.